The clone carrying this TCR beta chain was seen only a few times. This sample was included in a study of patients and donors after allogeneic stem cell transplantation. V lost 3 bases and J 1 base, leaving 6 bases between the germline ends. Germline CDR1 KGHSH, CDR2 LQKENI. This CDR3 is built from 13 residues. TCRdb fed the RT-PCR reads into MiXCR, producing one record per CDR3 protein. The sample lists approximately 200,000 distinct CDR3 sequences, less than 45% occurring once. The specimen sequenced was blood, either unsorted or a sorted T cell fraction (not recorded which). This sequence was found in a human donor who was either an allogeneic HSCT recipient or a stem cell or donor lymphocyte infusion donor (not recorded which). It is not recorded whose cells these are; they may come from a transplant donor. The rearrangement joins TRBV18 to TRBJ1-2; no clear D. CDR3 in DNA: TGTGCCAGCTCACCCAGCGTTAACTATGGCTACACCTTC. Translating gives CASSPSVNYGYTF.